This T cell receptor beta chain emerged from a study of blood T cell repertoires in COVID-19. Looking at the study overall: T cells, B-cell-depleted T cells, or PBMCs supplied cDNA or gDNA.

Germline CDR1 LNHDA, CDR2 SQIVND (reference sequence). V was trimmed by 7 bases and J by 4 bases, leaving 17 bases between them. CDR3 length: 15 residues. Original handling: Cell counts per sample came from amplifying reference gene primers. Here immunoSEQ multiplex PCR was the method, and the copy in TCRdb shows in-frame clones only, minus some. The V and J calls and the clone size are those of that table, but D and trimming were determined from the DNA. The sample holds about 120,000 clones; roughly three quarters are singletons and the top ten take around 4.1%. This receptor was obtained from a woman of 80 years or more with acute or convalescent COVID-19. Sequenced: peripheral blood. V and J are TRBV19 and TRBJ1-5; D not resolved. CDR3 sequence reads: CASNLGEFLNQPQHF. In nucleotides, the CDR3 is TGTGCCAGTAACCTAGGAGAGTTCTTGAATCAGCCCCAGCATTTT.